This T cell receptor beta chain appears in the sequencing data of a study of glioma-infiltrating T cells. The iRepertoire nested amplicon-rescue multiplex PCR amplified TCR alpha and beta CDR3s from RNA. A single record per CDR3 protein comes from TCRdb applying MiXCR to the multiplex PCR reads. The table shows approximately 400,000 distinct CDR3 sequences, with roughly two fifths occurring only once. Comment on this clonotype: Its antigen is undetermined. One junction end does not reproduce the germline sequence, and a read error may be involved.

Findings and caveats of the study: Above-expected tissue-blood divergence occurred in all gliomas, most in low-grade ones. A blood CDR3 motif signature was depleted in highly divergent patients.

The clonotype was recovered from a human donor with low-grade glioma or glioblastoma, undergoing nonglioma brain surgery, or in good health (not recorded which). The sample comprised glioma tissue, nonneoplastic brain tissue, or PBMCs (not recorded which).

The CDR3 protein is CASSFVRGGTYTQYF. CDR3 bases: TGTGCCAGCAGCTTCGTCCGGGGCGGCACATATACGCAGTATTTT. The V and J genes are TRBV7-2 and TRBJ2-3, with D perhaps being TRBD1 or TRBD2 (5 bases each). Germline loops: CDR1 SGHTA, CDR2 FQGNSA. The CDR3 is 15 amino acids.